The 20 T cell receptor beta chains below all came from one sample that was sequenced in a study of blood T cell repertoires in COVID-19. Repertoires were generated with immunoSEQ multiplex PCR, while TCRdb's copy carries only in-frame clones and drops some. The sample yields about 88,000 clones, about 91% seen once. Sequencing was done on a sample of peripheral blood. All receptors come from a woman older than 75 with active COVID-19.

This clone was seen a single time. J is TRBJ1-2 and V is TRBV4-2; 7 bases line up with TRBD1. Trimming took 1 base from V and 4 from J; bases not matched to a gene: 6. Germline V gene lookup returns CDR1 LGHNA and CDR2 YNFKEQ. The CDR3 extends over 15 amino acids. The CDR3 nucleotides read TGTGCCAGCAGCCAAGCCGGACAGGACTTCTATGGCTACACCTTC. It translates to CASSQAGQDFYGYTF.

The chain recombines TRBV9 with TRBJ2-5; 10 bases fit TRBD1. The germline gives CDR1 SGDLS, CDR2 YYNGEE. The V and J ends lost 2 bases and 4 bases, in that order; junction bases with no gene match: 11. This CDR3 region has 17 residues. In DNA, the CDR3 is TGTGCCAGCAGCGTCTCACCGGGACAGGGGATAAGAGAGACCCAGTACTTC. This sequence encodes CASSVSPGQGIRETQYF.

The V and J genes are TRBV20-1 and TRBJ2-1; 9 bases are shared with TRBD2. The length of the CDR3 is 15 residues. Germline V gene lookup returns CDR1 DFQATT and CDR2 SNEGSKA (reference sequence). The V segment lost 3 bases and the J segment 2 bases; nucleotides outside the gene matches: 5. CDR3: CSASRLAGTYNEQFF. DNA for the CDR3: TGCAGTGCTAGTAGGCTAGCGGGGACCTACAATGAGCAGTTCTTC.

This clone was recorded once. The V and J genes are TRBV2 and TRBJ2-5; D unclear. The CDR3 is made up of 12 amino acids. Per germline, CDR1 SNHLY and CDR2 FYNNEI. The V end lost 6 bases, the J end lost 8 bases, and 13 bases lay between the germline ends. The CDR3 nucleotides are TGTGCCAGCAGGGCGACCGAGGAAACCCAGTACTTC. This sequence encodes CASRATEETQYF.

This chain connects TRBV18 to TRBJ2-1; 10 nucleotides match TRBD2. In germline, CDR1 is KGHSH, CDR2 LQKENI. Trimming removed 0 bases from V and 2 bases from J; junction bases left unmatched: 13. The CDR3 loop spans 20 amino acids. The DNA for the CDR3 is TGTGCCAGCTCACCACCGGCTAGCGGGAGTTTACGTTTGGCCTACAATGAGCAGTTCTTC. It codes for CASSPPASGSLRLAYNEQFF.

The chain carries TRBV14 and TRBJ1-2; 9 bases fit TRBD1. With V trimmed by 4 bases and J by 4 bases, 7 bases remained unmatched. The CDR3 runs to 15 residues. Per germline, CDR1 SGHDN and CDR2 FVKESK. CDR3 amino acids: CASSPWDRALYGYTF. In DNA form, the CDR3 reads TGTGCCAGCAGCCCATGGGACAGGGCCCTCTATGGCTACACCTTC.

The chain employs TRBV10-3 and TRBJ1-2; 7 bases agree with TRBD1. CDR3 length: 15 amino acids. Germline lookup yields CDR1 ENHRY and CDR2 SYGVKD. V shed 6 bases and J 8 bases; nucleotides not matched to a gene: 15. CDR3 nucleotides: TGTGCCATCAGGCCCCGAGGAGGGGGCGTAGGCGGCTACACCTTC. The encoded protein is CAIRPRGGGVGGYTF.

The J gene is TRBJ1-1, the V gene TRBV30; possibly TRBD1 for D (6 bases). The V gene lost 7 bases and the J gene lost 3 bases, with 12 bases spanning the gap. Germline V lookup: CDR1 GTSNPN, CDR2 SVGIG (reference sequence). This CDR3 is built from 12 residues. The CDR3 loop reads CASTQGDTEAFF. CDR3 sequence (DNA): TGTGCCTCGACACAGGGTGACACTGAAGCTTTCTTT.

The chain recombines TRBV7-2 with TRBJ2-7; D possibly corresponds to TRBD2 (6 bases). Germline lookup yields CDR1 SGHTA and CDR2 FQGNSA. V lost 1 base and J 4 bases, leaving 14 bases between the germline ends. The CDR3 is made up of 15 amino acids. The CDR3 sequence is CASSLGGGPQYEQYF. The CDR3 DNA reads TGTGCCAGCAGCTTAGGCGGAGGGCCTCAGTACGAGCAGTACTTC. Variable domain in full (rest from reference TRBV7-2 and TRBJ2-7): GAGVSQSPSNKVTEKGKDVELRCDPISGHTALYWYRQSLGQGLEFLIYFQGNSAPDKSGLPSDRFSAERTGGSVSTLTIQRTQQEDSAVYLCASSLGGGPQYEQYFGPGTRLTVT.

The V and J genes are TRBV6-2 or TRBV6-3 and TRBJ2-5, with 12 bases fitting TRBD2. The V gene's germline CDR1 is MNHEY and CDR2 SVGEGT. Trimming removed 6 bases from V and 7 bases from J; junction bases left unmatched: 9. There are 15 residues in the CDR3. The CDR3 sequence is CASSMRLAGVRTQYF. The CDR3 DNA follows: TGTGCCAGCAGCATGCGACTAGCGGGAGTCAGGACCCAGTACTTC.

The chain is built from TRBV19 and TRBJ2-6; D is ambiguous. V lost 5 bases and J 0 bases, leaving 5 bases between the germline ends. Looked up from germline, CDR1 is LNHDA and CDR2 is SQIVND (reference sequence). CDR3 length: 14 residues. CDR3 sequence: CASSVFSGANVLTF. DNA of the CDR3: TGTGCCAGTAGTGTATTCTCTGGGGCCAACGTCCTGACTTTC.

The rearrangement uses TRBV7-3 and TRBJ2-1; possibly TRBD1 for D (5 bases). Germline V gene sequence: CDR1 SGHTA, CDR2 FQGTGA. V was pared by 4 bases and J by 7 bases, with 11 bases between. The CDR3 consists of 13 residues. CDR3 nucleotide sequence: TGTGCCAGCAGCTACGGGCCAGGGAATGAGCAGTTCTTC. It specifies CASSYGPGNEQFF.

CDR3 sequence: CASSDRDRGSEAFF. Written as DNA, the CDR3 is TGTGCCAGCAGTGACCGGGACAGGGGCTCCGAAGCTTTCTTT. The chain joins TRBV6-1 to TRBJ1-1; 10 positions match TRBD1. Germline V gene data show CDR1 as MNHNS and CDR2 as SASEGT. This CDR3 is 14 amino acids long. With V trimmed by 3 bases and J by 8 bases, 6 bases remained unmatched.

This sequence joins TRBV28 and TRBJ1-5; possible D gene TRBD1, 6 bases. Germline V gene lookup returns CDR1 MDHEN and CDR2 SYDVKM. The V end was cut by 3 bases, the J end by 3 bases, with 12 bases between. There are 15 residues in the CDR3. The chain's CDR3 is CASSFRDRPNQPQHF. The CDR3 DNA reads TGTGCCAGCAGTTTTCGCGACAGGCCCAATCAGCCCCAGCATTTT.

The chain joins TRBV30 to TRBJ2-5, with D possibly matching TRBD2 (6 bases). The CDR3 runs 14 residues. V lost 2 bases to trimming and J lost 5 bases, with 15 bases between them. Germline values: CDR1 GTSNPN, CDR2 SVGIG (reference sequence). This CDR3 is CAWSLGGNYETQYF. The CDR3 DNA reads TGTGCCTGGAGTCTTGGCGGGAACTATGAGACCCAGTACTTC.

V gene TRBV5-8 combines with J gene TRBJ2-1; 7 nucleotides agree with TRBD2. V was clipped by 4 bases and J by 7 bases; unmatched bases: 8. CDR1 and CDR2 (germline): SGHTS, YDEGEE. The CDR3 contains 14 residues. The CDR3: CASSLPGTTNEQFF. In nucleotides, the CDR3 is TGTGCCAGCAGCCTCCCTGGGACTACTAATGAGCAGTTCTTC.

This chain uses TRBV6-5 with TRBJ1-2; D gene ambiguous. Germline assignment: CDR1 MNHEY and CDR2 SVGAGI. The V end lost 5 bases, the J end lost 0 bases, and 10 bases lay between the germline ends. The CDR3 loop spans 14 amino acids. The CDR3, as DNA: TGTGCCAGCAGTCCACAAGAAGCTAACTATGGCTACACCTTC. Translating it yields CASSPQEANYGYTF.

The chain couples TRBV6-2 or TRBV6-3 to TRBJ2-1, with 8 bases fitting TRBD2. The CDR3 is made up of 16 amino acids. Germline CDR1 is MNHEY and CDR2 is SVGEGT. The trim removed 5 bases at V and 1 base at J, leaving 7 bases unmatched. The DNA of the CDR3 is TGTGCCAGCAGTCTGGCGGGAGGTAGGTCCTACAATGAGCAGTTCTTC. The encoded protein is CASSLAGGRSYNEQFF.

The chain links TRBV5-5 to TRBJ2-2; 9 bases are a match to TRBD1. CDR3 length: 15 residues. Germline V gives CDR1 SGHKS, CDR2 YYEKEE (reference sequence). V was pared by 3 bases and J by 6 bases, with 6 bases of the junction left unmatched. CDR3 nucleotide sequence: TGTGCCAGCAGCTCGGGACAGGGCGGGGCCGGGGAGCTGTTTTTT. It is translated as CASSSGQGGAGELFF. Looking up the rest from reference TRBV5-5 and TRBJ2-2 gives the full variable domain: DAGVTQSPTHLIKTRGQQVTLRCSPISGHKSVSWYQQVLGQGPQFIFQYYEKEERGRGNFPDRFSARQFPNYSSELNVNALLLGDSALYLCASSSGQGGAGELFFGEGSRLTVL.

The V gene is TRBV27, the J gene TRBJ1-1, with 8 positions matching TRBD1. The CDR3 extends over 16 amino acids. Germline loops: CDR1 MNHEY, CDR2 SMNVEV (reference sequence). With 3 bases clipped from V and 1 base from J, the junction kept 7 bases outside the gene matches. The CDR3 coding sequence is TGTGCCAGCAGTTTGGCACAGGGGGTATCGAACACTGAAGCTTTCTTT. Translation: CASSLAQGVSNTEAFF.